Below, one T cell receptor beta chain is given with its context. The J segment lost 4 bases and the V segment lost 9 bases, leaving 4 bases of the junction unmatched. This CDR3 is 15 amino acids long. Germline CDR1 is LNHDA and CDR2 is SQIVND (reference sequence). The source of the sample is a study of blood T cell repertoires in COVID-19. Background on the study: Italy, Spain and the United States were the sources of the convalescent and acute COVID-19 samples. PBMCs, B-cell-depleted T cells, or T cells provided the cDNA or gDNA that made up the material.

Original methodology: For nucleated cells, counts were estimated from reference gene primer amplification. Profiled with immunoSEQ multiplex PCR; TCRdb holds only in-frame clones, not every one. The D gene and trimming were derived from the DNA, and the V and J assignments and clone size from that table. There are 95,000 to 110,000 clones in the sample; roughly 87% occur only once, and more than 5% lies in the top ten. The receptor was derived from a human donor in a cohort sampled during active COVID-19. The sequencing sample was made of peripheral blood. The genes are TRBV19 and TRBJ1-6; TRBD1 matches at 12 bases. The CDR3, as DNA: TGTGCCAGCAGGGACAGGGGGCATTATAATTCACCCCTCCACTTT. This sequence encodes CASRDRGHYNSPLHF.